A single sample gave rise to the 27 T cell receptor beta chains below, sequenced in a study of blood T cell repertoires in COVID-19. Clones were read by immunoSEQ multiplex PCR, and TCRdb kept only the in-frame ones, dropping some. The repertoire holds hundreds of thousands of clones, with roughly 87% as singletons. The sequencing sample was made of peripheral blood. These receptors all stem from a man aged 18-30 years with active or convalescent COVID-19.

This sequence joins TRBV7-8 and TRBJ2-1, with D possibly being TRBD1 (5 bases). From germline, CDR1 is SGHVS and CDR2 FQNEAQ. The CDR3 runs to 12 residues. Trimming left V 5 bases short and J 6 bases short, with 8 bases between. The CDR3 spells CASSRRANEQFF. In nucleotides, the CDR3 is TGTGCCAGCAGCCGCAGGGCCAATGAGCAGTTCTTC.

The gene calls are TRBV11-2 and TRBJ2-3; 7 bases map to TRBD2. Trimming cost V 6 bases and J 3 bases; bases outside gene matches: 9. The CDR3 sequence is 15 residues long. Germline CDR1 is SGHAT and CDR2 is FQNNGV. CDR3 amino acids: CASSFIAGETDTQYF. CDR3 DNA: TGTGCCAGCAGTTTCATAGCGGGTGAAACAGATACGCAGTATTTT.

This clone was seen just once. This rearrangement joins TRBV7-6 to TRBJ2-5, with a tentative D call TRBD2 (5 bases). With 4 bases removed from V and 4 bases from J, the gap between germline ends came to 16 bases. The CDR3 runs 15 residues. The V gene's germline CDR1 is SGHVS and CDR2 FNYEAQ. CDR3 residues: CASSSPTRGLETQYF. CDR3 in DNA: TGTGCCAGCAGCTCCCCAACTCGGGGTTTAGAGACCCAGTACTTC.

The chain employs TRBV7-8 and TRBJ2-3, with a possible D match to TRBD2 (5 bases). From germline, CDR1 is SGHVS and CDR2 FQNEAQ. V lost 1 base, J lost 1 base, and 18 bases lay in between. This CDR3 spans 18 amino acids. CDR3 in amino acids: CASSLGVAVGGGTDTQYF. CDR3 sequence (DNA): TGTGCCAGCAGCTTAGGGGTCGCGGTAGGAGGAGGCACAGATACGCAGTATTTT.

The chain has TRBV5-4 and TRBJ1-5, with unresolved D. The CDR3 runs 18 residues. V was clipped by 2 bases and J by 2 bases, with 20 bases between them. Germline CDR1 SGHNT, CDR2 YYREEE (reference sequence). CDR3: CASSFPSGVIRGNQPQHF. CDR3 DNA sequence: TGTGCCAGCAGCTTCCCGTCTGGAGTAATTCGCGGCAATCAGCCCCAGCATTTT.

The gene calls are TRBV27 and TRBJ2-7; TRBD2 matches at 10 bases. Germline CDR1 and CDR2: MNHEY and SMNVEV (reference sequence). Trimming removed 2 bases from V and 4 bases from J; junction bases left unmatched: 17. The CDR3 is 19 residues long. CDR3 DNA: TGTGCCAGCAGTTTAAGGGCGCTGAGCGGGAGGGCCGTTAGGTACGAGCAGTACTTC. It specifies CASSLRALSGRAVRYEQYF.

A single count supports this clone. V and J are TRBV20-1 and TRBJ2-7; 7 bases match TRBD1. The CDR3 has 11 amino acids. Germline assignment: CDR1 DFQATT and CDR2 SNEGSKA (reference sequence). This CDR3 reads CSWTGGREQYF. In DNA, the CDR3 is TGCAGCTGGACAGGTGGGCGGGAGCAGTACTTC.

The chain's CDR3 is CASSEEGGQPQHF. Here the CDR3 DNA reads TGTGCCAGCAGTGAAGAGGGTGGTCAGCCCCAGCATTTT. V usage is TRBV25-1 and J usage is TRBJ1-5; no firm D call. The CDR3 covers 13 residues. Trimming took 2 bases from V and 6 from J, leaving 8 bases between them. CDR1 and CDR2 from the germline V gene are MGHDK and SYGVNS.

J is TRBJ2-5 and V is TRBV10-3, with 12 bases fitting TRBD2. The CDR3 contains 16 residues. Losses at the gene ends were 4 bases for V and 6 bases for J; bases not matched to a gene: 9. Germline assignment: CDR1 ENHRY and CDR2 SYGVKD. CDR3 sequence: CAISARLAGVGKTQYF. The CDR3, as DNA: TGTGCCATCAGTGCCCGACTAGCGGGAGTCGGAAAGACCCAGTACTTC.

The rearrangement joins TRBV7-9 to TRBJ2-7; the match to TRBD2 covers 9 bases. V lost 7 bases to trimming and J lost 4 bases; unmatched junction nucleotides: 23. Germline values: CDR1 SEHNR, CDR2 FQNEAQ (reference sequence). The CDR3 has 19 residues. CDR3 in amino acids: CASNPVGASGDHFRYEQYF. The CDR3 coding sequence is TGTGCCAGCAACCCCGTTGGGGCTAGCGGGGATCATTTTAGGTACGAGCAGTACTTC.

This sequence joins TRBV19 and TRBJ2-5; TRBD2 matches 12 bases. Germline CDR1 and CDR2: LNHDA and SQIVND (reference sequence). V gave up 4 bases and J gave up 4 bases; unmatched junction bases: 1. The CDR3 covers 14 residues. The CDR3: CASSTTSGRETQYF. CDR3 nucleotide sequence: TGTGCCAGTAGTACGACTAGCGGGAGAGAGACCCAGTACTTC.

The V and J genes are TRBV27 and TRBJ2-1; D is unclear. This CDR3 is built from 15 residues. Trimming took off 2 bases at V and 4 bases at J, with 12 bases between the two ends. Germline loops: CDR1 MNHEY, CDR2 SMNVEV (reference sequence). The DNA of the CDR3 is TGTGCCAGCAGTTTAACTCGTACAGTTTACAATGAGCAGTTCTTC. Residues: CASSLTRTVYNEQFF.

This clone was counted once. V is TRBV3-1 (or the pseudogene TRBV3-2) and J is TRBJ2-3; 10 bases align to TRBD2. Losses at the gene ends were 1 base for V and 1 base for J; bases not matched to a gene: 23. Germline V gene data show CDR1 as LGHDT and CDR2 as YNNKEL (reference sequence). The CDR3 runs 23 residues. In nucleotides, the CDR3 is TGTGCCAGCAGCCAAGTAGGCCTGTATTGGGGCCCTGGGACTAGCGTTCGCACAGATACGCAGTATTTT. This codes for CASSQVGLYWGPGTSVRTDTQYF.

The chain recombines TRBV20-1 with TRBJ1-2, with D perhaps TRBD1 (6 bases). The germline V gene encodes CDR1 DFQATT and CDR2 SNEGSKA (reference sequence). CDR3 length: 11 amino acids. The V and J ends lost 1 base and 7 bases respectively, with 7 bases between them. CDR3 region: CSARVGAGYTF. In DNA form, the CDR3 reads TGCAGTGCTAGAGTGGGGGCTGGCTACACCTTC.

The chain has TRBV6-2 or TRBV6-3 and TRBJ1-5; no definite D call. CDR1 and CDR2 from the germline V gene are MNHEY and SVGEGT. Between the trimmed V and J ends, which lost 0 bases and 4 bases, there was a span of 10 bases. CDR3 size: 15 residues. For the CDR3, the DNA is TGTGCCAGCAGTTACTCGATCGCTCGGAATCAGCCCCAGCATTTT. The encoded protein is CASSYSIARNQPQHF.

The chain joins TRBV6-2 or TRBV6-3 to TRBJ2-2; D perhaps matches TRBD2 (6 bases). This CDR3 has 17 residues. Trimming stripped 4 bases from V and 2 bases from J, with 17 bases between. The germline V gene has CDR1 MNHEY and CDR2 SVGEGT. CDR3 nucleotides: TGTGCCAGCAGTTCGTATCTAGCAGGGACTAACACCGGGGAGCTGTTTTTT. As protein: CASSSYLAGTNTGELFF.

CDR3 DNA sequence: TGTGCCAGCAGACAATACTCACAGGGACGGAATTCACCCCTCCACTTT. Translation: CASRQYSQGRNSPLHF. The rearrangement links TRBV27 to TRBJ1-6; the D gene is possibly TRBD1 (6 bases). The CDR3 has 16 residues. Per the germline V gene, CDR1 is MNHEY and CDR2 is SMNVEV (reference sequence). Trimming took 6 bases from V and 7 from J, leaving 19 bases between them.

CDR3: CATKGGLGETQYF. The CDR3 bases are TGTGCCACCAAAGGGGGCTTGGGAGAGACCCAGTACTTC. The V gene is TRBV15, the J gene TRBJ2-5; 7 bases agree with TRBD1. The CDR3 extends over 13 amino acids. Trimming at V came to 7 bases and at J to 4 bases, leaving 6 bases not matched to a gene. Germline loops: CDR1 LNHNV, CDR2 YYDKDF (reference sequence).

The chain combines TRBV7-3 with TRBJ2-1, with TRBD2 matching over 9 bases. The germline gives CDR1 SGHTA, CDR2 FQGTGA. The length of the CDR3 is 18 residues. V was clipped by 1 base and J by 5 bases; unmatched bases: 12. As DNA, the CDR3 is TGTGCCAGCAGCTTAAAACCCCCTAGCGGGATTTCCAACAATGAGCAGTTCTTC. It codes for CASSLKPPSGISNNEQFF.

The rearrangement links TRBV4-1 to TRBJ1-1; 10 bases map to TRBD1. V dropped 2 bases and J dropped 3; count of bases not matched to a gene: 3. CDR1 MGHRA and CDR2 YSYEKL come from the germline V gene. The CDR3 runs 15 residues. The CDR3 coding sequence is TGCGCCAGCAGCCAACCCGGGACAGGGGACACTGAAGCTTTCTTT. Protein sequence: CASSQPGTGDTEAFF.

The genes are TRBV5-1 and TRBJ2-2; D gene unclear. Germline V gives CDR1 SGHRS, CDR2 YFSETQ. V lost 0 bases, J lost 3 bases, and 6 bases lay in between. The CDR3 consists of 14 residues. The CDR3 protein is CASSLDLDTGELFF. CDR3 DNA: TGCGCCAGCAGCTTGGACCTAGACACCGGGGAGCTGTTTTTT.

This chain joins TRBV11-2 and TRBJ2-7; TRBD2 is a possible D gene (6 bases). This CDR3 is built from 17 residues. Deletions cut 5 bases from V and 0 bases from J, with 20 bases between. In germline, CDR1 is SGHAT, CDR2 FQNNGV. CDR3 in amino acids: CASSRSKWGLSSYEQYF. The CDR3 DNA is TGTGCCAGCAGCCGGTCAAAGTGGGGACTTTCCTCCTACGAGCAGTACTTC.

CDR3 bases: TGTGCCAGCAGACAGGGTCAGGAAGGCTACACCTTC. Translating it yields CASRQGQEGYTF. This sequence joins TRBV25-1 and TRBJ1-2; D is perhaps TRBD1 (6 bases). This CDR3 has 12 amino acids. Trimming removed 6 bases from V and 8 bases from J, with 13 bases in between. The germline CDR1 and CDR2 sequences are MGHDK and SYGVNS.

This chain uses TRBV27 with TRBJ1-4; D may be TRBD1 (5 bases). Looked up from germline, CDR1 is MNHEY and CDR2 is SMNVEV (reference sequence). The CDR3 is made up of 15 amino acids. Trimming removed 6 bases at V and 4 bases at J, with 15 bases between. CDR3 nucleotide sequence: TGTGCCAGCAGACCATTCGACAGAGTTAATGAAAAACTGTTTTTT. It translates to CASRPFDRVNEKLFF. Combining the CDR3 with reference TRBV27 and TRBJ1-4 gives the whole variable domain EAQVTQNPRYLITVTGKKLTVTCSQNMNHEYMSWYRQDPGLGLRQIYYSMNVEVTDKGDVPEGYKVSRKEKRNFPLILESPSPNQTSLYFCASRPFDRVNEKLFFGSGTQLSVL.

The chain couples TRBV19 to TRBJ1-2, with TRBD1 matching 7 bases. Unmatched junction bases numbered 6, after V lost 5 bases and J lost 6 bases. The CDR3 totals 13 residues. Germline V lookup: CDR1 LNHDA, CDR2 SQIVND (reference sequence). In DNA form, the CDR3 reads TGTGCCAGTAGTGTGGGACAGCTTCATGGCTACACCTTC. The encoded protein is CASSVGQLHGYTF.

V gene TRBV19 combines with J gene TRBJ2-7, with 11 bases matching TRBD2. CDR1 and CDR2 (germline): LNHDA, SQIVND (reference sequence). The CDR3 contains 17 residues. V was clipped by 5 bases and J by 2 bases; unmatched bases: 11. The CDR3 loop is CASSPRAGLAVTYEQYF. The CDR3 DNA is TGTGCCAGTAGTCCTAGGGCGGGACTAGCGGTTACCTACGAGCAGTACTTC.

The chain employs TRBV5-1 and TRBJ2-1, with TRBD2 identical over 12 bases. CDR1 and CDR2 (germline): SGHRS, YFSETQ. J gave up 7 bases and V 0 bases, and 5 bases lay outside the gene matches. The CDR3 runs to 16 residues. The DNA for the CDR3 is TGCGCCAGCAGCTTGGCCCTTCTAGCGGGAGGGAATGAGCAGTTCTTC. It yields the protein CASSLALLAGGNEQFF.